This TCR beta chain was captured in a study of shared clonotypes between healthy human individuals. Study-wide results and caveats: Despite large depth, sorted-subset datasets appeared incompletely sequenced. Represented diversity, genetic and exposure-history alike, was limited by few donors.

This clone has just one count. Its antigen is undetermined. The assay was immunoSEQ multiplex PCR, and TCRdb's table has in-frame clones only and misses some. This sample has 2 million or so clones, with 85% to 95% found just once. The sequence was obtained from a man younger than 35 in good health. Sequencing used naive CD4+ T cells sorted from blood. Noted subset: CD45RA+ positively selected.

The CDR3 spells CSVGLAGGPGQDTQYF. The CDR3 DNA reads TGCAGCGTTGGACTAGCGGGAGGGCCCGGGCAAGATACGCAGTATTTT. The chain has TRBV29-1 and TRBJ2-3, with 14 positions matching TRBD2. V trimming: 4 bases; J trimming: 5 bases; junction bases outside the gene matches: 8. This CDR3 contains 16 residues. From germline, CDR1 is SQVTM and CDR2 ANQGSEA.